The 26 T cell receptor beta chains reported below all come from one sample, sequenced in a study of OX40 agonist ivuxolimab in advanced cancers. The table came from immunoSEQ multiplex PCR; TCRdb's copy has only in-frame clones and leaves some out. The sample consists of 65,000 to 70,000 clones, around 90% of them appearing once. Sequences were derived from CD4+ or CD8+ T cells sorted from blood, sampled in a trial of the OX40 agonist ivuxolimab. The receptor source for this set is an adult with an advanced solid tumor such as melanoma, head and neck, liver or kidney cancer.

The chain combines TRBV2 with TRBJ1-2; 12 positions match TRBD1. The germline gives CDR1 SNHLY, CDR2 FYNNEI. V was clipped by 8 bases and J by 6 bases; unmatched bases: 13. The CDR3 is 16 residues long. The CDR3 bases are TGTGCCAGCCTCCCGGGCCCGGGACAGGGGGCGCATGGCTACACCTTC. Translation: CASLPGPGQGAHGYTF.

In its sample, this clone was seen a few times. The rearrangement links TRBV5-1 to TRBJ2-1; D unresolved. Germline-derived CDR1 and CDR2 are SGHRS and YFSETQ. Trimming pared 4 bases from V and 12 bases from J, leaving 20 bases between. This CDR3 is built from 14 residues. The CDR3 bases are TGCGCCAGCAGCCTTGGCGCCGACCCCCAGAGGCAGTTCTTC. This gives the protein CASSLGADPQRQFF.

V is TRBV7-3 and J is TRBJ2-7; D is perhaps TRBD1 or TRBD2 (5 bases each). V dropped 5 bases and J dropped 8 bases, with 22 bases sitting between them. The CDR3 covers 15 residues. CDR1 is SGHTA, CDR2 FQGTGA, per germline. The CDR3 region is CASSMTGRAVGQQYF. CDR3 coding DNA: TGTGCCAGCAGCATGACGGGACGGGCGGTGGGACAGCAGTACTTC.

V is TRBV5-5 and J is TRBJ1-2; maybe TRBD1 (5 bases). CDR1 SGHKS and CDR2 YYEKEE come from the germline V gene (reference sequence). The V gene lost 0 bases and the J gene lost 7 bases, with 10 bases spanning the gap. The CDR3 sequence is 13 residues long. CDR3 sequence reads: CASSLGGVAGYTF. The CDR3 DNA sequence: TGTGCCAGCAGCTTGGGAGGGGTGGCTGGCTACACCTTC. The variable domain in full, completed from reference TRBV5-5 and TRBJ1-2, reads DAGVTQSPTHLIKTRGQQVTLRCSPISGHKSVSWYQQVLGQGPQFIFQYYEKEERGRGNFPDRFSARQFPNYSSELNVNALLLGDSALYLCASSLGGVAGYTFGSGTRLTVV.

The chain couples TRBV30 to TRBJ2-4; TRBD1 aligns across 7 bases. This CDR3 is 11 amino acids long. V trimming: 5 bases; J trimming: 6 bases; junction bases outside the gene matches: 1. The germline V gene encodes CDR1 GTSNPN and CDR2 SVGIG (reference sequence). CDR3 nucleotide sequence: TGTGCCTGGGCAGGGGGAAACATTCAGTACTTC. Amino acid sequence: CAWAGGNIQYF.

The chain's CDR3 is CASSLTSGGASEQFF. The CDR3 DNA sequence: TGTGCCAGCAGCTTGACTAGCGGGGGGGCAAGTGAGCAGTTCTTC. The V and J genes are TRBV11-3 and TRBJ2-1, with 14 bases matching TRBD2. The CDR3 is 15 residues long. The germline V gene has CDR1 SGHNT and CDR2 YENEEA. V gave up 3 bases and J gave up 9 bases; unmatched junction bases: 4.

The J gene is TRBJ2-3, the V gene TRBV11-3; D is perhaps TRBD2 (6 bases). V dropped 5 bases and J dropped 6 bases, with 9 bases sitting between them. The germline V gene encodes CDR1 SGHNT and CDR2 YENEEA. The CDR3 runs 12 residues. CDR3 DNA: TGTGCCAGCAGCCCCCGGGGGGATACGCAGTATTTT. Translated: CASSPRGDTQYF.

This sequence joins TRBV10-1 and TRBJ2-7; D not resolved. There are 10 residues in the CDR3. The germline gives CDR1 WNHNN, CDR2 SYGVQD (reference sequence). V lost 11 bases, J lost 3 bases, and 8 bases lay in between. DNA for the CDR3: TGCGCCTCCCAGGACTACGAGCAGTACTTC. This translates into CASQDYEQYF.

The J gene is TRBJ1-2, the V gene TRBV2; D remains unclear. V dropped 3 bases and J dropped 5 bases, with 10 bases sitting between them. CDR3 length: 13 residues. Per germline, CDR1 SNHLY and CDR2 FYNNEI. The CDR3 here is CASSERRTYGYTF. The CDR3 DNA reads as TGTGCCAGCAGTGAGCGACGGACTTATGGCTACACCTTC.

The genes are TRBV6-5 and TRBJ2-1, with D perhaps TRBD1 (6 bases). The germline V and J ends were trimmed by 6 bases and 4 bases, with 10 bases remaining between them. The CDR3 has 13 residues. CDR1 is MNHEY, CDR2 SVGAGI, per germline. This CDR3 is CASRQGGYNEQFF. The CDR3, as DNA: TGTGCCAGCAGACAGGGTGGGTACAATGAGCAGTTCTTC.

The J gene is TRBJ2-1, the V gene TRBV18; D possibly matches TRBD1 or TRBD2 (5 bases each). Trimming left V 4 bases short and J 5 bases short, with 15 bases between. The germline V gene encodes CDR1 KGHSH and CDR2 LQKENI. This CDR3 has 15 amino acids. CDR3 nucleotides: TGTGCCAGCTCACAAGGGACGGGAACTGACAATGAGCAGTTCTTC. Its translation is CASSQGTGTDNEQFF.

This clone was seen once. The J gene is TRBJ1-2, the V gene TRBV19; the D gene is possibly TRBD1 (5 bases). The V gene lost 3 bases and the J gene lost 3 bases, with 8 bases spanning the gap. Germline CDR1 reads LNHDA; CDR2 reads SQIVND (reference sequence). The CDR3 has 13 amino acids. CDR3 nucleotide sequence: TGTGCCAGTAGTATCGGGACGCACTATGGCTACACCTTC. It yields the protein CASSIGTHYGYTF.

The CDR3 reads CASSMGAAAETF. CDR3 bases: TGTGCCAGCAGCATGGGGGCAGCGGCCGAGACCTTC. The chain uses TRBV21-1 and TRBJ1-2; TRBD1, the table's D call, lacks a check against the DNA. TRBV21-1 has pseudogene status. The CDR3 runs 12 residues.

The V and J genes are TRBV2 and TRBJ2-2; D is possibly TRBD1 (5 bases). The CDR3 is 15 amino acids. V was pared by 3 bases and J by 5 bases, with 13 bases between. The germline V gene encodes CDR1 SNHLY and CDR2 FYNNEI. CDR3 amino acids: CASSESRVVTGELFF. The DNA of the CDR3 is TGTGCCAGCAGTGAGAGCAGGGTGGTTACCGGGGAGCTGTTTTTT.

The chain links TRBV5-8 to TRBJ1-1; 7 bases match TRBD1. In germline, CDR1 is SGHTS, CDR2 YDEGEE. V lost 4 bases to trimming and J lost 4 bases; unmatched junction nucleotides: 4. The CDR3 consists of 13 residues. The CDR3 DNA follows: TGTGCCAGCAGCCAGAACAGGGGCACTGAAGCTTTCTTT. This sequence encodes CASSQNRGTEAFF. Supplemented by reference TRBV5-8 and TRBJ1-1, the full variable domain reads EAGVTQSPTHLIKTRGQQATLRCSPISGHTSVYWYQQALGLGLQFLLWYDEGEERNRGNFPPRFSGRQFPNYSSELNVNALELEDSALYLCASSQNRGTEAFFGQGTRLTVV.

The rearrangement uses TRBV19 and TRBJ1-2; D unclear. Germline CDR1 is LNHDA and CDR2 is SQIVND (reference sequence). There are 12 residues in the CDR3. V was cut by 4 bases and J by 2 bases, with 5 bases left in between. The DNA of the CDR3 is TGTGCCAGTAGTACGACCAACTATGGCTACACCTTC. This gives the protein CASSTTNYGYTF.

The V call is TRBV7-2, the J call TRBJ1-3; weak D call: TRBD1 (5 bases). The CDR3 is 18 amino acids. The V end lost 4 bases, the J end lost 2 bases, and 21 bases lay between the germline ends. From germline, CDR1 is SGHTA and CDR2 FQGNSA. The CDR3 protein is CASSSSGQGRRPGNTIYF. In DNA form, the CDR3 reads TGTGCCAGCAGCTCCTCGGGGCAGGGAAGGCGACCTGGAAACACCATATATTTT.

DNA of the CDR3: TGCGCCAGCAGCCAAGATGGGGGCCCTGGGGCCAACGTCCTGACTTTC. It encodes CASSQDGGPGANVLTF. The chain is built from TRBV4-3 and TRBJ2-6, with a weak D call TRBD1 (6 bases). Germline V gives CDR1 LGHNA, CDR2 YSLEER. The V end lost 0 bases, the J end lost 2 bases, and 8 bases lay between the germline ends. This CDR3 has 16 residues.

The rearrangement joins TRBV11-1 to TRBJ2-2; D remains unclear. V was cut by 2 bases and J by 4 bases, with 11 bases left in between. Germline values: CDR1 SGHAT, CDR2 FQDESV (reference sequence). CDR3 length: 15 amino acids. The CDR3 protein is CASSLTGGSTGELFF. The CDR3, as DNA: TGTGCCAGCAGCTTAACGGGCGGTAGCACCGGGGAGCTGTTTTTT.

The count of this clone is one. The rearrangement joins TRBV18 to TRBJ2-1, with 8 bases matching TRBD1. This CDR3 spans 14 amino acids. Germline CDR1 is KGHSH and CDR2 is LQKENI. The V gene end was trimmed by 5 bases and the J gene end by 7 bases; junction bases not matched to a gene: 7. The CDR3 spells CASSSTGAENEQFF. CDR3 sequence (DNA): TGTGCCAGCTCATCGACAGGGGCCGAGAATGAGCAGTTCTTC.

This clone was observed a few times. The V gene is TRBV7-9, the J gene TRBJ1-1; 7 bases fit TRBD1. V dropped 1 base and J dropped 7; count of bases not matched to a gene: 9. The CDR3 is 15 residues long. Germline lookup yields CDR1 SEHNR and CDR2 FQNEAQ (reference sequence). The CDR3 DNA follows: TGTGCCAGCAGCTTAGGAGACAGGGCTCGAGGTGAAGCTTTCTTT. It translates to CASSLGDRARGEAFF.

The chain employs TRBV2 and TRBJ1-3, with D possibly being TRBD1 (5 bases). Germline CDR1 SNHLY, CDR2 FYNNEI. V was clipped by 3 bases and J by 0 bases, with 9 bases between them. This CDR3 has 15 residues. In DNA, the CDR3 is TGTGCCAGCAGTGAGGGACGGTCCTCTGGAAACACCATATATTTT. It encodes CASSEGRSSGNTIYF.

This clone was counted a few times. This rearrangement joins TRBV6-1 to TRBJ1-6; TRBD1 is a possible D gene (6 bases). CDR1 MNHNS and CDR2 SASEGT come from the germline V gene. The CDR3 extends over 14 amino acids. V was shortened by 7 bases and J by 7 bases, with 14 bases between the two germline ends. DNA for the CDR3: TGTGCCAGCAATGAGGGGGGAAGAAATTCACCCCTCCACTTT. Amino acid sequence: CASNEGGRNSPLHF.

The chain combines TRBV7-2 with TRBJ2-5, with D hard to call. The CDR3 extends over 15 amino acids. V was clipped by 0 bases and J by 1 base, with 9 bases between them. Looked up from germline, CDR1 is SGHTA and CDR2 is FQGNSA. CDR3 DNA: TGTGCCAGCAGCTTAGCGCGCCAGATCCAAGAGACCCAGTACTTC. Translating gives CASSLARQIQETQYF.

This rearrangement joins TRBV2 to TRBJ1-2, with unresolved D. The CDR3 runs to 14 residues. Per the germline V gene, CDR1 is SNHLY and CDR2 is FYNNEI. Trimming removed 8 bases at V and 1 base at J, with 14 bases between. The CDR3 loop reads CASVVSRLNYGYTF. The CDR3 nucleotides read TGTGCCAGCGTGGTAAGTAGGCTTAACTATGGCTACACCTTC. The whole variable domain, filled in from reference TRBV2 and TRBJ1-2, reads EPEVTQTPSHQVTQMGQEVILRCVPISNHLYFYWYRQILGQKVEFLVSFYNNEISEKSEIFDDQFSVERPDGSNFTLKIRSTKLEDSAMYFCASVVSRLNYGYTFGSGTRLTVV.

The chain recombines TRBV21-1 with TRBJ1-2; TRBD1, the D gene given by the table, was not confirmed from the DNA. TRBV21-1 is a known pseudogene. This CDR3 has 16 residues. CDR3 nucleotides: TGTGCCAGCAGCAAATTCCGGACAGAAGTAAACTATGGCTACACCTTC. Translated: CASSKFRTEVNYGYTF.